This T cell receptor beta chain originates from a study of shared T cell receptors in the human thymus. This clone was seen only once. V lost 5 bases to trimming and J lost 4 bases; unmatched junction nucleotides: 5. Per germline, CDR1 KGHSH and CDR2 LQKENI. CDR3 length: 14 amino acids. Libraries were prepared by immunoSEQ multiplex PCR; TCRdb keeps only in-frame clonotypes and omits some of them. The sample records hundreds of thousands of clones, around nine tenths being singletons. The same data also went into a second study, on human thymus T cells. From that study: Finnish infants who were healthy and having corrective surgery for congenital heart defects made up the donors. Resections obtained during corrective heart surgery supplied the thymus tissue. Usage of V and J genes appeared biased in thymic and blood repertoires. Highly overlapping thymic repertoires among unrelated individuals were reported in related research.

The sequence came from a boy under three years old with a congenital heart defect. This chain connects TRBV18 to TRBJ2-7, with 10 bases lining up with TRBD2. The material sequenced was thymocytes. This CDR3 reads CASSSGLALYEQYF. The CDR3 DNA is TGTGCCAGCTCATCGGGACTAGCGCTGTACGAGCAGTACTTC. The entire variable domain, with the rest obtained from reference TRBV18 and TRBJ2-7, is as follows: NAGVMQNPRHLVRRRGQEARLRCSPMKGHSHVYWYRQLPEEGLKFMVYLQKENIIDESGMPKERFSAEFPKEGPSILRIQQVVRGDSAAYFCASSSGLALYEQYFGPGTRLTVT.